This record concerns one TCR beta chain sequence. This clone's antigen is unknown. Base qualities are not recorded, but no much larger clone differs from it by a single base. The data were obtained in a study of cytomegalovirus exposure and HLA in healthy donors (dated by TCRdb to about 2017). For the study in its entirety: An earlier analysis of several hundred of the donors reported about 300 Gb of sequence data and 90 million to 120 million unique TCR beta sequences obtained from roughly 180 million T cells. HLA typing covered class I and class II loci at four-digit resolution. Roughly 310 gigabases of sequencing data and 70 million to 100 million unique TCR sequences were included in an early release covering 550 to 650 HLA-typed donors. The T cell repertoires of 666 subjects were profiled by immunosequencing and related to cytomegalovirus serostatus. Among some 410 genotyped donors of the cohort, an average of around 250,000 unique TCR beta nucleotide sequences was sequenced per donor, of which roughly 17% were non-productive. To decide whether each TCR beta V gene segment behaved as functional or pseudogenic, an earlier analysis of some 540 of the donors relied on high-throughput TCR beta sequencing. Donor age, sex, ethnicity and CMV serostatus were compiled together with the repertoire data. Among the roughly 390 genotyped donors, approximately 82% belonged to the genetic ancestry cluster associated with self-reported Caucasian donors. In a later genetic analysis, genome-wide SNP genotypes for about three fifths of the roughly 670 donors were used, and that subset was treated as a discovery cohort. Every repertoire in the discovery cohort had been generated on one and the same sequencing platform. The study combined high-throughput TCR immunosequencing, statistical association of individual TCRs with disease status, and machine learning to predict cytomegalovirus infection status. Along with the roughly 610-subject first cohort, a separate validation cohort of over a hundred different subjects was used. A later analysis re-analyzed previously published TCR beta repertoires from approximately 700 donors and added high-resolution HLA genotyping to study TCR occurrence patterns. The later analysis used no new phenotypic data to find candidate immune exposures, relying instead on TCR beta sequences and their occurrence across donors. The aim of the study was to test whether cataloging public T cell receptors could identify signatures of past pathogen exposure. Because of strong linkage in the cohort, roughly five DR-DQ haplotypes were treated as single units for association and clustering. The number of donors typed differed by locus, with about 629-630 for A, B, C, DRB1 and DQB1, over 500 for DQA1, 600 to 610 for DPA1, and roughly 450 for DPB1.

Beyond this particular receptor, the publication reports: According to the authors, the approach could potentially be generalized to other disease states and immunological phenotypes. The sequencing pipeline was judged likely to have produced a cluster of highly shared sequence variants as a technical artifact. In a later analysis, HLA-associated TCR beta chains showed more clonal expansion and lower generation probabilities than non-associated chains that were equally common. Correlated functional status among segregating V segments might reflect linkage disequilibrium, but an unknown experimental factor could not be ruled out. The study gave a list of about 160 TCR beta chains associated with cytomegalovirus. According to a later analysis, TCR association rates differed among HLA loci, with DRB1 alleles showing the most associated TCRs and HLA-C alleles showing the fewest. Cytomegalovirus status was reported to be diagnosed by the classifier with high specificity and sensitivity in both the original and validation cohorts. A later genetic analysis reported fewer N-insertions in productive TCRs among donors in an Asian-associated ancestry cluster than the roughly 650-donor mean. The earlier analysis of a few hundred of the donors excluded roughly 17 rarely observed V segments, including chromosome 9 orphons, because counts were too low. Presence/absence analyses assumed roughly uniform sequencing depth across donors, an assumption that may not hold. According to a later analysis, parvovirus B19, influenza, CMV and Epstein-Barr virus appeared linked to several top co-occurrence clusters. Broadly in line with IMGT annotations, most TCR beta V segments showed up in productive rearrangements about 87% or about 30% of the time in an earlier analysis of roughly 590 of the donors. The only immune exposure information available for the cohort was CMV serostatus. Because the 87-base-pair reads could not distinguish some IMGT-functional V segments, including TRBV6-2 and TRBV6-3, those segments were excluded. Only TCR beta chains were sequenced in this cohort, and the absence of alpha or paired-chain data limited detectable features. In a later genetic analysis, a missense DCLRE1C variant was associated with V-gene and J-gene trimming of TCR beta chains, and the association was replicated in an independent cohort. When HLA alleles, especially DR and DQ, strongly co-occurred, attributing TCR associations to individual alleles was difficult. Because some donors lacked HLA typing at each locus, the association tests relied only on the typed subset. In a later analysis, some 17,000 TCR beta sequences were associated with specific HLA alleles at a false discovery rate of 0.05. Most TCR sequences were observed very rarely across donors, whereas some public TCRs were present in many individuals. In vitro tests confirmed that a few of the cytomegalovirus-associated TCR beta chains recognize cytomegalovirus antigens. A further reported finding was that TCR beta sequences accurately predicted the HLA-A and HLA-B alleles for most subjects in the first cohort. A later analysis found that most CMV-associated TCR beta chains appeared HLA-restricted, with HLA associations seemingly driven largely by CMV exposure.

The cohort consisted of 600 to 750 healthy bone marrow donors. At the time of sampling, every cohort member was nominally healthy, though immune exposures that went unrecorded were likely present. The donor tested CMV seropositive, placing the donor among the approximately 290 seropositive members of the cohort. A peripheral blood sample was provided by each donor, and peripheral blood mononuclear cells were used for TCR beta sequencing. The Qiagen DNeasy Blood Extraction Kit was used to extract genomic DNA from the blood cell samples. From the cysteine through the phenylalanine, the CDR3 covers 14 amino acids. Of the read, only the CDR3 DNA is kept; its 42 bases are in frame from base 1. The germline V gene gives CDR1 as MNHNS and CDR2 as SASEGT. At the junction V is shortened by 3 bases and J by 3 bases, with 11 bases in between. Libraries were prepared through the immunoSEQ multiplex PCR assay. The multiplex PCR relied on a mix of 60 forward primers for TCR Vbeta segments and 13 reverse primers for TCR Jbeta segments. The CDR3 region of rearranged TCR beta genes was amplified from genomic DNA with a multiplex PCR assay. Amplified TCR beta libraries were sequenced as 87-base-pair reads on the Illumina HiSeq System. The original pipeline was this. Across the 600 to 700 repertoires, a later analysis counted roughly 77 million unique TCR beta chains, some 11 million of which were shared by at least two donors. To remove PCR and sequencing errors, raw reads were error-corrected and collapsed into unique sequences using a nearest-neighbor algorithm that merged closely related sequences. V, D and J gene segments were assigned by aligning CDR3 sequences to IMGT reference sequences. For a sequence to be retained, at least a six-nucleotide match to both a V gene segment and a J gene segment was required. A rearrangement was called productive if the CDR3 had no stop codons and remained in frame with V and J, and every other rearrangement was called non-productive. CDR3 was defined by IMGT convention, running from the second conserved V-encoded cysteine to the conserved J-encoded phenylalanine. Sequences without an unambiguous match to a single V gene segment were excluded from the earlier analysis of about 630 of the donors. In an earlier analysis of a few hundred of the donors, V segments were called functional above 56.7% productive rearrangements and were called segregating when the between-donor standard deviation exceeded 5%. A statistical classification framework was developed to diagnose cytomegalovirus status using the catalog of TCR beta chain sequences. V and J gene assignment, in a later analysis, came from comparing TCR nucleotide sequences with IMGT/GENE-DB human TR gene sequences. A later analysis assigned CDR3 sequences and most-parsimonious VDJ recombination scenarios with the TCRdist pipeline. In a later analysis, each TCR beta chain was defined by its CDR3 amino acid sequence together with its V-gene family, and reads without a unique V-gene family were excluded. A later analysis removed 500 to 600 highly shared, low-generation-probability nucleotide sequences to deal with suspected cross-contamination and a sequencing artifact. A later analysis calculated a clonal expansion index for each public chain from normalized within-repertoire ranks of inferred template counts. A later analysis computed generation probabilities with a VDJ recombination model fitted to out-of-frame rearrangements, and checked the results against IGoR. Hypergeometric tests were used in a later analysis to score TCR-TCR, TCR-HLA and TCR-CMV co-occurrence, with a repertoire-size bias correction applied to the TCR pairs. A later analysis estimated false discovery rates by permuting HLA or CMV assignments 20 times. In a later analysis, co-occurring TCRs were grouped using DBSCAN, with TCRdist sequence similarity added in when clustering inside HLA-allele-positive subsets. For co-occurrence clustering, repertoires with fewer than 30,000 or more than 120,000 public chains were excluded, along with five or six repertoires with anomalous nucleotide sharing. Entries here come from immuneACCESS through TCRdb and include only in-frame sequences with V and J called. Some clones fail to appear in such tables; in the studies checked, an unresolved V gene covers under half of the shortfall, and the cause of the remainder is unknown. D and trimming were read from the DNA, whereas the V and J calls and clone size are those reported in that table. The table for this sample lists under 150,000 clones; around four fifths of them were counted only once. Less than 1.5% of the sample is held by the ten biggest clonotypes.

The rearrangement joined TRBV6-1 to TRBJ1-1; 6 matching bases give a weak D call of TRBD1. This receptor was taken from a man between 25 and 39 years old in good health and CMV-seropositive. Sequenced: PBMCs. The bases are TGTGCCAGCAGTGATCGGGGGGGGCACACTGAAGCTTTCTTT. The translation is CASSDRGGHTEAFF.